The 26 T cell receptor beta chains below all came from one sample that was sequenced in a study of blood T cell repertoires in COVID-19 (TCRdb year 2020). The library relied on the immunoSEQ multiplex PCR assay. TCRdb holds this immuneACCESS table with in-frame rearrangements only. Some clones are missing; in checked studies, unresolved V genes explain under half, and the rest has no known cause. The sample has a few hundred thousand clones on record, approximately 86% of them singletons. The ten largest clonotypes hold 0.7% to 0.9% of the sample. Sequencing input: peripheral blood. These receptors originate from a human donor with COVID-19, enrolled during active disease. The donor label of this sample is uncertain.

The CDR3 reads CSAAYGQGEKLFF. As DNA, the CDR3 is TGCAGCGCCGCCTACGGACAAGGTGAAAAACTGTTTTTT. V and J are TRBV29-1 and TRBJ1-4, with TRBD1 as a possible D gene (5 bases). V gave up 7 bases and J gave up 7 bases, with 16 bases separating them. Germline-derived CDR1 and CDR2 are SQVTM and ANQGSEA. CDR3 length: 13 residues.

In this sample, this clone turned up once. The CDR3 region is CASSRDRGGQPQHF. In DNA, the CDR3 is TGTGCCAGCAGCCGGGACAGGGGTGGACAGCCCCAGCATTTT. V gene TRBV6-2 or TRBV6-3 combines with J gene TRBJ1-5, with 10 nucleotides matching TRBD1. Trimming cost V 6 bases and J 7 bases; bases outside gene matches: 6. The CDR3 runs 14 residues. Germline V CDR1 and CDR2: MNHEY, SVGEGT.

The chain joins TRBV19 to TRBJ1-4; D not resolved. Germline lookup yields CDR1 LNHDA and CDR2 SQIVND (reference sequence). With 3 bases removed from V and 8 bases from J, the gap between germline ends came to 25 bases. The CDR3 contains 18 residues. The CDR3 DNA sequence: TGTGCCAGTAGTATGGACGGGTCAGCCAGCGGGCATCGGGAAAAACTGTTTTTT. Translated: CASSMDGSASGHREKLFF.

The chain employs TRBV28 and TRBJ1-1; D remains unclear. The CDR3 consists of 13 residues. Germline-derived CDR1 and CDR2 are MDHEN and SYDVKM. Trimming left V 3 bases short and J 3 bases short, with 8 bases between. The CDR3, as DNA: TGTGCCAGCAGTTTCAGAGGGTACACTGAAGCTTTCTTT. This sequence encodes CASSFRGYTEAFF.

The chain couples TRBV28 to TRBJ2-4; 7 nucleotides line up with TRBD2. The CDR3 covers 17 residues. CDR1 MDHEN and CDR2 SYDVKM come from the germline V gene. The V segment lost 3 bases and the J segment 5 bases; nucleotides outside the gene matches: 13. CDR3 DNA: TGTGCCAGCAGTTTTGGTAGCGGGCAGCTTGAGGAAAACATTCAGTACTTC. This encodes CASSFGSGQLEENIQYF.

This clone was counted once. V and J are TRBV30 and TRBJ1-6; TRBD1 is a possible D gene (5 bases). The V and J ends lost 2 bases and 5 bases respectively, with 13 bases between them. CDR3 length: 15 residues. The germline V gene encodes CDR1 GTSNPN and CDR2 SVGIG (reference sequence). The CDR3 DNA reads TGTGCCTGGAGTATCGGACATAGGGATAATTCACCCCTCCACTTT. It codes for CAWSIGHRDNSPLHF.

V gene TRBV27 combines with J gene TRBJ1-1; 8 nucleotides line up with TRBD1. The germline gives CDR1 MNHEY, CDR2 SMNVEV (reference sequence). Losses at the gene ends were 6 bases for V and 4 bases for J; bases not matched to a gene: 4. CDR3 length equals 13 residues. CDR3 region: CASRTTGATEAFF. The CDR3 DNA sequence: TGTGCCAGCAGAACGACAGGGGCCACTGAAGCTTTCTTT.

V is TRBV3-1 (or the pseudogene TRBV3-2) and J is TRBJ2-2, with D maybe TRBD1 (6 bases). The germline gives CDR1 LGHDT, CDR2 YNNKEL (reference sequence). The V gene lost 11 bases and the J gene lost 8 bases, with 12 bases spanning the gap. This CDR3 spans 11 amino acids. In DNA, the CDR3 is TGTGCCGCAGGAGGACAGGGGGAGCTGTTTTTT. As protein: CAAGGQGELFF.

V gene TRBV5-1 combines with J gene TRBJ2-5, with 7 bases aligning to TRBD1. Germline V gene sequence: CDR1 SGHRS, CDR2 YFSETQ. The CDR3 runs to 16 residues. With V trimmed by 0 bases and J by 5 bases, 10 bases remained unmatched. CDR3 amino acids: CASSLAGQGQRETQYF. Here the CDR3 DNA reads TGCGCCAGCAGCTTGGCCGGGCAGGGACAGAGGGAGACCCAGTACTTC. Full variable domain (rest looked up from reference TRBV5-1 and TRBJ2-5): KAGVTQTPRYLIKTRGQQVTLSCSPISGHRSVSWYQQTPGQGLQFLFEYFSETQRNKGNFPGRFSGRQFSNSRSEMNVSTLELGDSALYLCASSLAGQGQRETQYFGPGTRLLVL.

The chain uses TRBV15 and TRBJ2-5; D gene unclear. Germline loops: CDR1 LNHNV, CDR2 YYDKDF (reference sequence). V shed 0 bases and J shed 4 bases, with 6 bases lying between them. The CDR3 runs 13 residues. The CDR3: CATSRDLPETQYF. For the CDR3, the DNA is TGTGCCACCAGCAGAGACCTCCCAGAGACCCAGTACTTC. Looking up the rest from reference TRBV15 and TRBJ2-5 gives the full variable domain: DAMVIQNPRYQVTQFGKPVTLSCSQTLNHNVMYWYQQKSSQAPKLLFHYYDKDFNNEADTPDNFQSRRPNTSFCFLDIRSPGLGDTAMYLCATSRDLPETQYFGPGTRLLVL.

The chain has TRBV6-6 and TRBJ1-1, with 8 positions matching TRBD1. The CDR3 spans 15 residues. With V trimmed by 6 bases and J by 1 base, 7 bases remained unmatched. In germline, CDR1 is MNHNY, CDR2 SVGAGI (reference sequence). As DNA, the CDR3 is TGTGCCAGCAGCCATCGACAGGGGCGGAACACTGAAGCTTTCTTT. Protein product: CASSHRQGRNTEAFF.

The CDR3 loop reads CASSSGLAGLAGELFF. CDR3 DNA: TGCGCCAGCAGCTCCGGACTAGCGGGATTGGCCGGGGAGCTGTTTTTT. The rearrangement joins TRBV5-1 to TRBJ2-2, with 12 positions matching TRBD2. Germline values: CDR1 SGHRS, CDR2 YFSETQ. V dropped 3 bases and J dropped 6; count of bases not matched to a gene: 6. The CDR3 loop spans 16 amino acids.

This clone showed up just once. V gene TRBV6-6 combines with J gene TRBJ2-1; TRBD2 matches at 10 bases. This CDR3 region has 15 residues. Germline lookup yields CDR1 MNHNY and CDR2 SVGAGI (reference sequence). V lost 8 bases to trimming and J lost 9 bases; unmatched junction nucleotides: 13. Here the CDR3 DNA reads TGTGCCAGCCGCCTTGGGCTAGCGGGAGTGGTTGAGCAGTTCTTC. It encodes CASRLGLAGVVEQFF.

The J gene is TRBJ1-1, the V gene TRBV27, with D perhaps TRBD1 (5 bases). CDR3 size: 17 residues. Deletions cut 7 bases from V and 1 base from J, with 22 bases between. In germline, CDR1 is MNHEY, CDR2 SMNVEV (reference sequence). The DNA of the CDR3 is TGTGCCAGCACCTCTTTAGCCAGGGTCAGCCCGAACACTGAAGCTTTCTTT. It encodes CASTSLARVSPNTEAFF.

This clone was seen a handful of times. V usage is TRBV7-2 and J usage is TRBJ2-3, with D possibly TRBD2 on 6 matching bases. This CDR3 region has 16 residues. CDR1 SGHTA and CDR2 FQGNSA come from the germline V gene. The germline V and J ends were trimmed by 0 bases and 5 bases, with 15 bases remaining between them. The CDR3 reads CASSLAGTPGVDTQYF. The CDR3 DNA reads as TGTGCCAGCAGCTTAGCGGGGACTCCGGGAGTAGATACGCAGTATTTT.

CDR3 bases: TGCGCCAGCAGCCAAGACAGGGGTAATCAGCCCCAGCATTTT. Encoded protein: CASSQDRGNQPQHF. The chain recombines TRBV4-3 with TRBJ1-5; D possibly corresponds to TRBD1 (6 bases). The CDR3 totals 14 residues. V lost 0 bases and J 4 bases, leaving 7 bases between the germline ends. Germline values: CDR1 LGHNA, CDR2 YSLEER.

V and J are TRBV3-1 (or the pseudogene TRBV3-2) and TRBJ2-7; D is possibly TRBD2 (6 bases). CDR1 and CDR2 (germline): LGHDT, YNNKEL (reference sequence). The germline V and J ends were trimmed by 1 base and 6 bases, with 13 bases remaining between them. The CDR3 totals 14 residues. In DNA, the CDR3 is TGTGCCAGCAGCCAAGGGTACACTAGCTTCGAGCAGTACTTC. It specifies CASSQGYTSFEQYF.

This sequence joins TRBV7-2 and TRBJ2-7; 12 bases are a match to TRBD2. The V gene end was trimmed by 5 bases and the J gene end by 1 base; junction bases not matched to a gene: 6. From germline, CDR1 is SGHTA and CDR2 FQGNSA. The CDR3 length is 16 residues. The CDR3: CASSPETSGSSYEQYF. CDR3 nucleotides: TGTGCCAGCAGCCCAGAGACTAGCGGGAGTTCCTACGAGCAGTACTTC.

The gene calls are TRBV19 and TRBJ2-7; TRBD1 agrees at 7 bases. The CDR3 consists of 14 residues. Per the germline V gene, CDR1 is LNHDA and CDR2 is SQIVND (reference sequence). J lost 1 base, V lost 2 bases, and 2 bases had no gene match. The CDR3 sequence: CASSIPGQSYEQYF. CDR3 DNA: TGTGCCAGTAGTATACCGGGACAGTCCTACGAGCAGTACTTC.

This rearrangement joins TRBV7-3 to TRBJ1-6; D perhaps matches TRBD1 (5 bases). The CDR3 loop spans 16 amino acids. The V gene lost 1 base and the J gene lost 5 bases, with 12 bases spanning the gap. The germline gives CDR1 SGHTA, CDR2 FQGTGA. The CDR3 sequence: CASSLRSRGNNSPLHF. CDR3 DNA: TGTGCCAGCAGCTTAAGATCTAGGGGCAATAATTCACCCCTCCACTTT. The whole variable domain, remainder taken from reference TRBV7-3 and TRBJ1-6, is GAGVSQTPSNKVTEKGKYVELRCDPISGHTALYWYRQSLGQGPEFLIYFQGTGAADDSGLPNDRFFAVRPEGSVSTLKIQRTERGDSAVYLCASSLRSRGNNSPLHFGNGTRLTVT.

CDR3 sequence: CASSLLGLRGREQYF. For the CDR3, the DNA is TGTGCCAGCAGTTTACTTGGACTCCGCGGACGCGAGCAGTACTTC. The genes are TRBV28 and TRBJ2-7, with TRBD2 as a possible D gene (5 bases). There are 15 residues in the CDR3. Germline V gene sequence: CDR1 MDHEN, CDR2 SYDVKM. Trimming left V 2 bases short and J 6 bases short, with 17 bases between.

The chain employs TRBV28 and TRBJ1-6; tentatively, D is TRBD1 (6 bases). The germline V and J ends were trimmed by 4 bases and 8 bases, with 18 bases remaining between them. CDR1 and CDR2 from the germline V gene are MDHEN and SYDVKM. The CDR3 totals 16 residues. For the CDR3, the DNA is TGTGCCAGCAGTTCCCCTAACTTGGGGGGGCATTCACCCCTCCACTTT. Amino acid sequence: CASSSPNLGGHSPLHF.

CDR3 sequence: CASGLAGERETQYF. As DNA, the CDR3 is TGTGCCAGCGGTCTAGCGGGAGAGAGGGAGACCCAGTACTTC. V is TRBV6-7 and J is TRBJ2-5; the match to TRBD2 covers 10 bases. TRBV6-7 is filed as an ORF, its function uncertain. This CDR3 spans 14 amino acids. The V and J ends lost 8 bases and 5 bases, in that order; junction bases with no gene match: 8.

This clone was found once. The chain's CDR3 is CASSLRGGERQETQYF. For the CDR3, the DNA is TGTGCCAGCAGCCTCCGGGGGGGGGAGCGGCAAGAGACCCAGTACTTC. The chain couples TRBV9 to TRBJ2-5; 8 positions match TRBD2. The CDR3 has 16 amino acids. CDR1 is SGDLS and CDR2 is YYNGEE in the germline V gene. V dropped 4 bases and J dropped 2; count of bases not matched to a gene: 10.

The V gene is TRBV28, the J gene TRBJ2-1; 8 bases fit TRBD1. CDR3 length: 15 amino acids. Looked up from germline, CDR1 is MDHEN and CDR2 is SYDVKM. J lost 4 bases, V lost 6 bases, and 8 bases had no gene match. In nucleotides, the CDR3 is TGTGCCAGCAGAACGGGACAGGTAATGTACAATGAGCAGTTCTTC. This translates into CASRTGQVMYNEQFF.

V gene TRBV28 combines with J gene TRBJ2-1, with TRBD2 matching over 10 bases. The length of the CDR3 is 16 residues. J was trimmed by 4 bases and V by 8 bases; bases with no gene match: 11. CDR1 MDHEN and CDR2 SYDVKM come from the germline V gene. The DNA of the CDR3 is TGTGCCAGCTCGACCTCGAATAGCGGGGGGTACAATGAGCAGTTCTTC. Translated: CASSTSNSGGYNEQFF.